The TCR beta chain described here comes from a study of technical replicates of blood from a handful of donors. The method was immunoSEQ multiplex PCR; TCRdb's version includes in-frame clones alone and lacks a portion of them. The sample lists fewer than 70,000 clones, around 83% occurring once. The origin of this receptor is a human donor in good health. Some clones in this sample may be carry-over from other donors' samples. Sequenced input: PBMCs.

The CDR3 loop reads CASSQDTGSGTQYF. Here the CDR3 DNA reads TGTGCCAGCAGCCAAGATACGGGGTCGGGGACCCAGTACTTC. This chain joins TRBV4-2 and TRBJ2-5; TRBD2 might be the D (5 bases). The CDR3 runs to 14 residues. Germline V gene data show CDR1 as LGHNA and CDR2 as YNFKEQ. V lost 0 bases to trimming and J lost 7 bases, with 12 bases between them.